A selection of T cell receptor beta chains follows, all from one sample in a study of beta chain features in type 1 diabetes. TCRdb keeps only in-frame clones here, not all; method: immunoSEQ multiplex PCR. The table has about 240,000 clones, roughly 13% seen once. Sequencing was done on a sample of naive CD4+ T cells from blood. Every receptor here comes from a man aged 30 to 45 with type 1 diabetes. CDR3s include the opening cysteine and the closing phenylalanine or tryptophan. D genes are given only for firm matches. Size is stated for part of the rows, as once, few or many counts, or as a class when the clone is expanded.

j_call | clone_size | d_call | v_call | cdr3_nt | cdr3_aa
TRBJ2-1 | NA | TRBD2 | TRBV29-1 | TGCAGCGCTGGGGGGGCTAGCGGGGGCCTTGCAGCATACAATGAGCAGTTCTTC | CSAGGASGGLAAYNEQFF
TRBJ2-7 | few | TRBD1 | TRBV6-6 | TGTGCCAGCAGTTACCCGGGACAGGGGAGATTGGAAGAGCAGTACTTC | CASSYPGQGRLEEQYF
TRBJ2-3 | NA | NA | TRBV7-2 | TGTGCCAGCAGCTTAGCAGCAGGGGGCACAGATACGCAGTATTTT | CASSLAAGGTDTQYF
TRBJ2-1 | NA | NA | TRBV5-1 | TGCGCCAGCAGCAGCCAAAGCTCCTACAATGAGCAGTTCTTC | CASSSQSSYNEQFF
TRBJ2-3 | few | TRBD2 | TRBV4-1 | TGCGCCAGCAGCCAAGAGACTAGCGGGGGTGCTAGCACAGATACGCAGTATTTT | CASSQETSGGASTDTQYF
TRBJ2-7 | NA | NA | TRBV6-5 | TGTGCCAGCAGTCTAAGGGGGGGCAGATACGAGCAGTACTTC | CASSLRGGRYEQYF
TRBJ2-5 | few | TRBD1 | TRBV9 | TGTGCCAGCAGCGTACAGGGGGCGCGGGAAGAGACCCAGTACTTC | CASSVQGAREETQYF
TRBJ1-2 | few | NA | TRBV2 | TGTGCCAGCAGTTTTGACAACGGCAATGGCTACACCTTC | CASSFDNGNGYTF
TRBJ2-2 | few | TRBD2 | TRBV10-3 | TGTGCCATCTCTAGCGGGCCTAACACCGGGGAGCTGTTTTTT | CAISSGPNTGELFF
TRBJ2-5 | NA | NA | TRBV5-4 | TGTGCCAGCAGCTTGGTTGGAGGGGGCGAGACCCAGTACTTC | CASSLVGGGETQYF
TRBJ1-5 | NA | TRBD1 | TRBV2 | TGTGCCAGCAGTGTGGGACAGGGGGCGGCAGGTCAGCCCCAGCATTTT | CASSVGQGAAGQPQHF
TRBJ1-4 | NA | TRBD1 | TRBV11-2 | TGTGCCAGCAGCGTGGGACAGCGCAATGAAAAACTGTTTTTT | CASSVGQRNEKLFF
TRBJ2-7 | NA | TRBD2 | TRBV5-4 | TGTGCCAGCAGCGTGGGACTAGCGGCCTACGAGCAGTACTTC | CASSVGLAAYEQYF
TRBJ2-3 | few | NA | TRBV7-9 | TGTGCCAGCAGCTTAGCGCAGAGCACAGATACGCAGTATTTT | CASSLAQSTDTQYF
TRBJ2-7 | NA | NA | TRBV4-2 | TGTGCCAGCAGCCAAGGATCGGCCCGGGGCTCCTACGAGCAGTACTTC | CASSQGSARGSYEQYF
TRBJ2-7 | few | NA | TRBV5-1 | TGCGCCAGCAGCCAGGCCTACGAGCAGTACTTC | CASSQAYEQYF
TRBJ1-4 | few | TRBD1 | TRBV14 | TGTGCCAGCAGCTACGACAGGGGCGTCACTAATGAAAAACTGTTTTTT | CASSYDRGVTNEKLFF
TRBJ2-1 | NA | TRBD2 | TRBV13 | TGTGCCAGCAGCTCTTACTCACTAGCGGGAGGTTCCAATGAGCAGTTCTTC | CASSSYSLAGGSNEQFF
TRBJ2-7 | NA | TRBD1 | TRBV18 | TGTGCCAGCTCACCAACGACAGGGGTCTACGAGCAGTACTTC | CASSPTTGVYEQYF
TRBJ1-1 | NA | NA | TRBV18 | TGTGCCAGCTCACCAAGCGGGTCGGGCACTGAAGCTTTCTTT | CASSPSGSGTEAFF
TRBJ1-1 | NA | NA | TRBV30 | TGTGCCTGGAGTGTACTGCCAGCGACTGAAGCTTTCTTT | CAWSVLPATEAFF
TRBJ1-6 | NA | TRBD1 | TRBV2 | TGTGCCAGCACGAGGGGGCTGATCAATTCACCCCTCCACTTT | CASTRGLINSPLHF
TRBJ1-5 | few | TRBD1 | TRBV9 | TGTGCCAGCAGCGTCGGACAGGGGGGCAATCAGCCCCAGCATTTT | CASSVGQGGNQPQHF
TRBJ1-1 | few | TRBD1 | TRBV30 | TGTGCATACGACAGGGTCATGAACACTGAAGCTTTCTTT | CAYDRVMNTEAFF
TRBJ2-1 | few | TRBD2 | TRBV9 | TGTGCCAGCAGGGCTAGCGGGATCAACAATGAGCAGTTCTTC | CASRASGINNEQFF
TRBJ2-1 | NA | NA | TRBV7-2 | TGTGCCAGCAGCTTAACCTACCTCTCCTACAATGAGCAGTTCTTC | CASSLTYLSYNEQFF
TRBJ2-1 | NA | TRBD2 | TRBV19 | TGTGCCAGTAGTCAAACTAGCGGGTCCTACAATGAGCAGTTCTTC | CASSQTSGSYNEQFF
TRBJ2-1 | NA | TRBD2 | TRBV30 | TGTGCCTGGAGTGTCGGCGGGAGTCTGAATGAGCAGTTCTTC | CAWSVGGSLNEQFF
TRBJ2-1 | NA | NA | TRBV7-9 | TGTGCCAGCAGCCCGGGTGGGGCGCTCTCCTACAATGAGCAGTTCTTC | CASSPGGALSYNEQFF
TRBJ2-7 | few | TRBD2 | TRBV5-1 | TGCGCCAGCAGCCCGACAAGCGGGAGGGTCGGGCAGTACTTC | CASSPTSGRVGQYF
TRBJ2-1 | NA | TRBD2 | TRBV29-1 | TGCAGCGTTGGCGGGTTCGGCGGGAGGGCCATCCATGAGCAGTTCTTC | CSVGGFGGRAIHEQFF
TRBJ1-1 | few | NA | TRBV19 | TGTGCCAGTAGTATTACAACGAACACTGAAGCTTTCTTT | CASSITTNTEAFF
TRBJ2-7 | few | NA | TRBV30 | TGTGCCTGGAGGATGACTGACGAGCAGTACTTC | CAWRMTDEQYF
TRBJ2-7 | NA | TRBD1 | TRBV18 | TGTGCCAGCTCACCCGACAGGGTGGGCGAGCAGTACTTC | CASSPDRVGEQYF
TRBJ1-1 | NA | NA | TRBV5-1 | TGCGCCAGCAGCCCAAGGACTGAGAACACTGAAGCTTTCTTT | CASSPRTENTEAFF
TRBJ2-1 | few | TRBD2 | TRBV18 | TGTGCCAGCTCACCGGGACTAGCGGATTACAATGAGCAGTTCTTC | CASSPGLADYNEQFF
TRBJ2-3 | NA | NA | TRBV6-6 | TGTGCCAGCGCCTCCAGGAACACAGATACGCAGTATTTT | CASASRNTDTQYF
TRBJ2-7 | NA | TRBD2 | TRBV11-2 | TGTGCCAGCAGCTTCGAAAGCGGGACCTCCTACGAGCAGTACTTC | CASSFESGTSYEQYF
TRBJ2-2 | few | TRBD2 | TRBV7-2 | TGTGCCAGCAGCCTTGGGGGAGGGAGAACGAACACCGGGGAGCTGTTTTTT | CASSLGGGRTNTGELFF
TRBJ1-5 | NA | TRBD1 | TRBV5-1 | TGCGCCAGCAGCCTGACAGGGAATCAGCCCCAGCATTTT | CASSLTGNQPQHF
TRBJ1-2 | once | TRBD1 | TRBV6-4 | TGTGCCAGCAAAGCGGACAGGAACTATGGCTACACCTTC | CASKADRNYGYTF